This T cell receptor (beta chain) was identified in a study of blood T cell repertoires in COVID-19 (dated by TCRdb to about 2020). Concerning the study at large: Collaborator samples came from the United States, Italy and Spain and covered acute and convalescent phases of COVID-19. The prospective study material was composed of cDNA or gDNA derived from T cells, B-cell-depleted T cells, or PBMCs. Subjects who had been exposed to COVID-19, were actively infected with it, or had recovered from it provided the deeply sampled blood TCRbeta repertoires that made up the dataset. A freely available public database, intended as a resource for researchers studying the immune response to SARS-CoV-2, is where the repertoires were released. Samples came from the ongoing ImmuneRACE study (first 160 participants) plus 1,254 subjects from 6 global collaborators. Sample metadata almost always included a de-identified subject ID, COVID-19 status, age in years and sex. Where available, HLA class I and class II types were obtained from metadata supplied by the sample provider rather than from assay-based typing. Points the paper makes about the study in general: How much clinical and demographic metadata was included differed by source and by participant, and the metadata was provided uncurated.

TCRbeta CDR3 regions were amplified from genomic DNA by means of the immunoSEQ Assay, a bias-controlled multiplex PCR. In the authors' own workflow: The number of nucleated cells in each sample was estimated from the amplification of reference gene primers within the assay. To quantify the absolute abundance of each unique TCRbeta CDR3 rearrangement, sequence reads were collapsed and filtered. Productive Simpson clonality was computed per sample as the square root of Simpson's diversity index over productive rearrangements. TCRdb took this table from immuneACCESS and kept in-frame rearrangements with V and J called. Such tables lack part of the clones; where checked against another copy, unresolved V genes explain under half of the gap, and the rest is unexplained. V, J and clone size derive from that table, while D and trimming were established from the DNA sequence. This sample gives approximately 400,000 clones in total; approximately 88% of them show up just once. Jointly, the top ten make up about 12% of the sample.

After removal of 4 bases from V and 1 base from J, the junction retains 11 bases not matched to a gene. Its CDR3 holds 16 amino acids, cysteine through phenylalanine. The DNA shown is the 48-base CDR3, in frame from base 1. CDR1 is given as SGHDT and CDR2 as YYEEEE, both from the germline V gene. At one collaborating source in Seattle, patients were enrolled during active infection and were followed longitudinally through the course of disease. The collaborating institutions used their own protocols to collect whole blood in K2EDTA tubes. For TCRbeta analysis, collaborators shipped samples as frozen whole blood, isolated PBMCs, or DNA extracted from either of those sample types. A remark on this clone: Its antigen has not been determined. The record has no base qualities; no much larger clone is one base away.

The TCR originated in a woman aged 45-60 years with COVID-19, enrolled during active disease. This chain joins TRBV5-6 to TRBJ2-7; the junction holds 7 bases that match TRBD1. The sequencing sample was made of peripheral blood. The DNA sequence follows: TGTGCCAGCAGCCTAGCCTGGGACAGATTTTCCTACGAGCAGTACTTC. Translated, it reads CASSLAWDRFSYEQYF.